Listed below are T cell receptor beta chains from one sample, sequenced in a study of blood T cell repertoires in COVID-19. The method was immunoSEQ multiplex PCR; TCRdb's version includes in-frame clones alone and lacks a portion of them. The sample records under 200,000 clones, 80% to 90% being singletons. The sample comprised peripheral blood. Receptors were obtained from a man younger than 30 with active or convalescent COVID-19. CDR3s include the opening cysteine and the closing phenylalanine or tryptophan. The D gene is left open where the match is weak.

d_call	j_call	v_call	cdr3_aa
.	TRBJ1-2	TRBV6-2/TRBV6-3	CASSPARVYGYTF
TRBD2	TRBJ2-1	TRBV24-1	CATRGTSGSNEQFF
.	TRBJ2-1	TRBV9	CASSAGGQNNEQFF
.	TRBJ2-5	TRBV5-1	CASSLFGTGQEETQYF
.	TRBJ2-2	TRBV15	CATLVRNTGELFF
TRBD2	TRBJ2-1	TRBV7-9	CASSLGSSGGYNEQFF
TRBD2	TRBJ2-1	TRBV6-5	CAGRLAGLENEQFF
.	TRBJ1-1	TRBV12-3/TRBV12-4	CASSLIQGTEAFF
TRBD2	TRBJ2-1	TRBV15	CATSIESGLATSYNEQFF
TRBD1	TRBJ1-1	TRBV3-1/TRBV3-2	CASSQGWGTGVNTEAFF
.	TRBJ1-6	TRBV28	CASSPPDSHSPLHF
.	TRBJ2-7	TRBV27	CASSSSGYEQYF
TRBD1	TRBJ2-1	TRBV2	CASSSRTGRNEQFF
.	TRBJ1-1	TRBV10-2	CASSVDRGNTEAFF
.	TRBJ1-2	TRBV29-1	CSVGLLRSNYGYTF
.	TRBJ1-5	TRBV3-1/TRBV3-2	CASSQDIGQHNQPQHF
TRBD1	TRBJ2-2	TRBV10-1	CASRGQGGGELFF
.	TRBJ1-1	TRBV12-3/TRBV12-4	CASSFGGTEAFF
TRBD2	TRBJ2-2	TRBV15	CATSRGGEGGNGELFF
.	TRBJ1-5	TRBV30	CAWTGGFDQPQHF
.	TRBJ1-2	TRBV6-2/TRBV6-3	CASSYTGLDGYTF
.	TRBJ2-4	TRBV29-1	CSVVAGNIQYF
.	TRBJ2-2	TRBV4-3	CASSPDYSRGTGELFF
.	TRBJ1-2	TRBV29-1	CSVEGGPAYGYTF
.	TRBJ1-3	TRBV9	CASSPHLGGGVLGNTIYF
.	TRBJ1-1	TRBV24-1	CATRGKGMNTEAFF
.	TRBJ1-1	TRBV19	CASSMGLEAFF
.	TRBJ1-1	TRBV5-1	CASSFQVGNTEAFF
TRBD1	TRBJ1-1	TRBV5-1	CASSTTGGAEGTEAFF
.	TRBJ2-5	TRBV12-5	CASGGGRETQYF
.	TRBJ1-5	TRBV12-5	CASGSDGYQPQHF